One and the same sample provided the 23 T cell receptor beta chains below, sequenced in a study of lymphopenia after photon versus proton radiotherapy. The table came from immunoSEQ multiplex PCR; TCRdb's copy has only in-frame clones and leaves some out. The data hold about 70,000 clones, with approximately 87% observed a single time. The source material was peripheral blood, sampled from a patient treated with proton-based radiotherapy. Receptors originate from a man older than 75 with esophageal cancer.

The chain is built from TRBV7-2 and TRBJ2-3, with D uncertain. V was trimmed by 1 base and J by 6 bases, leaving 8 bases between them. Germline CDR1 is SGHTA and CDR2 is FQGNSA. The CDR3 loop spans 13 amino acids. CDR3 in amino acids: CASSLGPRDTQYF. In nucleotides, the CDR3 is TGTGCCAGCAGCTTAGGACCTCGTGATACGCAGTATTTT. The complete variable domain, with remaining parts taken from reference TRBV7-2 and TRBJ2-3, reads GAGVSQSPSNKVTEKGKDVELRCDPISGHTALYWYRQSLGQGLEFLIYFQGNSAPDKSGLPSDRFSAERTGGSVSTLTIQRTQQEDSAVYLCASSLGPRDTQYFGPGTRLTVL.

The chain uses TRBV2 and TRBJ1-6; the D is unclear. Per the germline V gene, CDR1 is SNHLY and CDR2 is FYNNEI. This CDR3 has 14 amino acids. V was shortened by 5 bases and J by 3 bases, with 8 bases between the two germline ends. The CDR3 spells CASSRFDYNSPLHF. The CDR3 nucleotides are TGTGCCAGCAGTCGGTTTGACTATAATTCACCCCTCCACTTT. Together with reference TRBV2 and TRBJ1-6, the CDR3 gives the full variable domain: EPEVTQTPSHQVTQMGQEVILRCVPISNHLYFYWYRQILGQKVEFLVSFYNNEISEKSEIFDDQFSVERPDGSNFTLKIRSTKLEDSAMYFCASSRFDYNSPLHFGNGTRLTVT.

The CDR3 DNA is TGTGCCAGCAGCGCTAGGGACAGCTACACTGAAGCTTTCTTT. It translates to CASSARDSYTEAFF. The rearrangement uses TRBV9 and TRBJ1-1; 7 nucleotides align to TRBD1. V trimming: 3 bases; J trimming: 3 bases; junction bases outside the gene matches: 5. Germline V lookup: CDR1 SGDLS, CDR2 YYNGEE. The CDR3 totals 14 residues.

V usage is TRBV2 and J usage is TRBJ1-3, with D perhaps matching TRBD1 (5 bases). Looked up from germline, CDR1 is SNHLY and CDR2 is FYNNEI. The CDR3 covers 16 residues. V lost 7 bases to trimming and J lost 0 bases, with 16 bases between them. Here the CDR3 reads CASTRGSLVSGNTIYF. CDR3 nucleotide sequence: TGTGCCAGCACTCGGGGGAGCCTCGTCTCTGGAAACACCATATATTTT. The variable domain in full, with the rest retrieved from reference TRBV2 and TRBJ1-3, is EPEVTQTPSHQVTQMGQEVILRCVPISNHLYFYWYRQILGQKVEFLVSFYNNEISEKSEIFDDQFSVERPDGSNFTLKIRSTKLEDSAMYFCASTRGSLVSGNTIYFGEGSWLTVV.

The chain employs TRBV4-1 and TRBJ1-1; D unresolved. This CDR3 region has 13 residues. CDR1 and CDR2 (germline): MGHRA, YSYEKL. Trimming took 0 bases from V and 7 from J, leaving 9 bases between them. CDR3 sequence: CASSQDRGGEAFF. The CDR3 DNA reads TGCGCCAGCAGCCAAGATCGTGGAGGTGAAGCTTTCTTT.

The chain uses TRBV1 and TRBJ1-5. TRBV1 is a recognized pseudogene. The CDR3 has 16 residues. The CDR3 bases are TGCACCAGCAGCCAAGGTGATTGGTCTAGCAATCAGCCCCAGCATTTT. Residues: CTSSQGDWSSNQPQHF.

The chain uses TRBV7-9 and TRBJ2-7; D may correspond to TRBD1 or TRBD2 (6 bases each). V was cut by 5 bases and J by 6 bases, with 11 bases left in between. The CDR3 sequence is 12 residues long. Germline V gene sequence: CDR1 SEHNR, CDR2 FQNEAQ (reference sequence). The CDR3: CASSRGPVEQYF. The CDR3 nucleotides are TGTGCCAGCAGCCGGGGGCCGGTCGAGCAGTACTTC.

The chain carries TRBV6-1 and TRBJ2-1; D gene uncertain. Germline CDR1 is MNHNS and CDR2 is SASEGT. The CDR3 runs to 15 residues. V gave up 4 bases and J gave up 1 base, with 11 bases separating them. In DNA, the CDR3 is TGTGCCAGCAGTGGAGGCACAGCATCCTACAATGAGCAGTTCTTC. Residues: CASSGGTASYNEQFF.

This chain links TRBV29-1 with TRBJ1-2; no clear D. This CDR3 is built from 14 residues. Trimming removed 0 bases from V and 3 bases from J, with 11 bases in between. The germline V gene encodes CDR1 SQVTM and CDR2 ANQGSEA. DNA of the CDR3: TGCAGCGTTGAAGATCTCCGTGACTACTATGGCTACACCTTC. This encodes CSVEDLRDYYGYTF.

V is TRBV7-8 and J is TRBJ2-5, with 10 bases identical to TRBD2. From germline, CDR1 is SGHVS and CDR2 FQNEAQ. The CDR3 consists of 16 residues. V lost 3 bases to trimming and J lost 0 bases; unmatched junction nucleotides: 4. Here the CDR3 DNA reads TGTGCCAGCAGCTTGGATAGCGGGGGGAACCAAGAGACCCAGTACTTC. It specifies CASSLDSGGNQETQYF.

The chain combines TRBV6-5 with TRBJ2-5, with 8 bases identical to TRBD2. The J call may be wrong; the DNA end is better matched by TRBJ2-7. Germline CDR1 reads MNHEY; CDR2 reads SVGAGI. This CDR3 region has 15 residues. The CDR3 loop is CASSYAGGLIYEQYF. The CDR3 nucleotides are TGTGCCAGCAGTTACGCGGGGGGTCTGATCTACGAGCAGTACTTC.

This sequence joins TRBV19 and TRBJ2-5; 7 bases line up with TRBD1. The V segment lost 6 bases and the J segment 2 bases; nucleotides outside the gene matches: 9. Germline lookup yields CDR1 LNHDA and CDR2 SQIVND (reference sequence). The CDR3 has 15 amino acids. CDR3 nucleotides: TGTGCCAGTAGATCTTGGGACAGAGCACAAGAGACCCAGTACTTC. Translated: CASRSWDRAQETQYF.

The gene calls are TRBV7-3 and TRBJ2-1; the match to TRBD1 covers 8 bases. The junction had 10 bases not matched to a gene; V was cut back by 4 bases and J by 2 bases. The CDR3 totals 17 residues. The germline V gene encodes CDR1 SGHTA and CDR2 FQGTGA. The CDR3 is CASSSRTGQGPYNEQFF. The CDR3 DNA is TGTGCCAGCAGCTCGCGGACAGGGCAGGGCCCCTACAATGAGCAGTTCTTC.

V is TRBV6-1 and J is TRBJ1-2; possibly TRBD1 for D (6 bases). The CDR3 spans 15 residues. Germline assignment: CDR1 MNHNS and CDR2 SASEGT. Trimming removed 6 bases at V and 8 bases at J, with 22 bases between. The CDR3 DNA sequence: TGTGCCAGCAGGAAACAGGGAGACTTATTCTTGGGCTACACCTTC. Protein: CASRKQGDLFLGYTF.

The V gene is TRBV6-1, the J gene TRBJ2-6; 7 nucleotides match TRBD2. This CDR3 has 17 amino acids. Germline V lookup: CDR1 MNHNS, CDR2 SASEGT. Trimming at V came to 4 bases and at J to 0 bases, leaving 6 bases not matched to a gene. This chain's CDR3 is CASSGGEGSSGANVLTF. CDR3 sequence (DNA): TGTGCCAGCAGTGGTGGGGAGGGGTCCTCTGGGGCCAACGTCCTGACTTTC.

The gene calls are TRBV29-1 and TRBJ2-2; maybe TRBD2 (6 bases). The CDR3 contains 11 residues. Between the trimmed V and J ends, which lost 7 bases and 3 bases, there was a span of 6 bases. Germline V gene data show CDR1 as SQVTM and CDR2 as ANQGSEA. The CDR3: CSGRDTGELFF. CDR3 coding DNA: TGCAGCGGGAGGGACACCGGGGAGCTGTTTTTT.

To note about this clone: The sample holds other DNA sequences that translate to the same CDR3. The V call is TRBV15, the J call TRBJ2-3; the D gene is possibly TRBD2 (6 bases). Trimming took 0 bases from V and 0 from J, leaving 7 bases between them. This CDR3 comprises 15 residues. The germline V gene has CDR1 LNHNV and CDR2 YYDKDF (reference sequence). CDR3 bases: TGTGCCACCAGCAGAGATGGGACTAGCACAGATACGCAGTATTTT. Protein: CATSRDGTSTDTQYF.

The chain is built from TRBV5-6 and TRBJ1-2, with D perhaps TRBD1 (5 bases). Per germline, CDR1 SGHDT and CDR2 YYEEEE. The CDR3 runs 15 residues. Trimming shortened V by 4 bases and J by 2 bases, and 15 bases separated the two germline ends. The CDR3 region has the DNA TGTGCCAGCAGCCTCTCGAGGGGATTAAACTATGGCTACACCTTC. Translation gives CASSLSRGLNYGYTF.

The rearrangement uses TRBV19 and TRBJ2-7; 7 positions match TRBD2. CDR1 is LNHDA and CDR2 is SQIVND in the germline V gene (reference sequence). The CDR3 contains 15 residues. V dropped 4 bases and J dropped 2; count of bases not matched to a gene: 8. The CDR3 DNA is TGTGCCAGTAGTAAAAGTGGGCTAGCGGCCTACGAGCAGTACTTC. Amino acid sequence: CASSKSGLAAYEQYF.

In this sample, this clone turned up a few times. V is TRBV7-2 and J is TRBJ2-5; possible D gene TRBD1, 6 bases. Trimming cost V 0 bases and J 5 bases, with 13 bases left between them. This CDR3 is built from 15 residues. From germline, CDR1 is SGHTA and CDR2 FQGNSA. DNA for the CDR3: TGTGCCAGCAGCTTAGCCCCAGGGGATTGGGAGACCCAGTACTTC. This encodes CASSLAPGDWETQYF.

The rearrangement links TRBV7-2 to TRBJ2-3; either TRBD1 or TRBD2 may fit D (5 bases each). Deletions cut 5 bases from V and 4 bases from J, with 13 bases between. Germline V CDR1 and CDR2: SGHTA, FQGNSA. The CDR3 is 14 amino acids. CDR3: CASSRRDPPDTQYF. The CDR3 DNA is TGTGCCAGCAGCCGCAGGGACCCCCCAGATACGCAGTATTTT.

The J gene is TRBJ2-3, the V gene TRBV6-1, with D uncertain. Germline V gene lookup returns CDR1 MNHNS and CDR2 SASEGT. The CDR3 is made up of 11 amino acids. V lost 4 bases and J lost 6, with 5 bases in between. CDR3 in amino acids: CASSVRDTQYF. The CDR3 DNA follows: TGTGCCAGCAGTGTGAGGGATACGCAGTATTTT.

The sample holds one count of this clone. V gene TRBV9 combines with J gene TRBJ2-1, with D unclear. V was trimmed by 4 bases and J by 7 bases, leaving 15 bases between them. CDR3 length equals 14 residues. Germline V gene lookup returns CDR1 SGDLS and CDR2 YYNGEE. The CDR3 loop is CASSPVRAGNEQFF. The CDR3 DNA reads as TGTGCCAGCAGCCCTGTTCGGGCCGGTAATGAGCAGTTCTTC.